Shown below are 10 T cell receptor beta chains from a single sample sequenced in a study of cytomegalovirus exposure and HLA in healthy donors. PCR used 60 Vbeta primers and 13 Jbeta primers. Measured with immunoSEQ multiplex PCR; TCRdb has only the in-frame clones, and not every one. This sample has approximately 100,000 clones, with about three quarters found just once. Sequencing used PBMCs. The receptor source for this set is a man between 35 and 55 years old in good health and CMV-seronegative.

CDR3 protein: CSARAGDGYTF. The DNA for the CDR3 is TGCAGTGCTAGAGCAGGGGATGGCTACACCTTC. V gene TRBV20-1 combines with J gene TRBJ1-2, with D possibly matching TRBD1 (6 bases). The germline gives CDR1 DFQATT, CDR2 SNEGSKA (reference sequence). The CDR3 sequence is 11 residues long. The germline V and J ends were trimmed by 1 base and 6 bases, with 6 bases remaining between them.

The chain joins TRBV7-2 to TRBJ2-5; possible D gene TRBD1, 7 bases. Trimming stripped 5 bases from V and 5 bases from J, with 18 bases between. The length of the CDR3 is 15 residues. The germline V gene encodes CDR1 SGHTA and CDR2 FQGNSA. In DNA form, the CDR3 reads TGTGCCAGCAGCCAAGGTCAGGGGGGAGGTGAGACCCAGTACTTC. This translates into CASSQGQGGGETQYF.

V usage is TRBV28 and J usage is TRBJ2-3; TRBD1 aligns across 8 bases. The CDR3 is 14 residues long. Germline CDR1 reads MDHEN; CDR2 reads SYDVKM. V shed 4 bases, J shed 4 bases, and the junction held 4 bases outside the gene matches. As DNA, the CDR3 is TGTGCCAGCAGTTACGACAGGGGTGCAGATACGCAGTATTTT. This gives the protein CASSYDRGADTQYF.

J is TRBJ1-1 and V is TRBV7-9; TRBD1 aligns across 8 bases. Per germline, CDR1 SEHNR and CDR2 FQNEAQ (reference sequence). With 3 bases clipped from V and 6 bases from J, the junction kept 12 bases outside the gene matches. The CDR3 is 16 residues long. The CDR3 region has the DNA TGTGCCAGCAGCTTTGGTAGTGGACAGGGCCGGGCTGAAGCTTTCTTT. This gives the protein CASSFGSGQGRAEAFF.

The genes are TRBV11-1 and TRBJ1-5; no firm D call. This CDR3 spans 14 amino acids. Germline V gene sequence: CDR1 SGHAT, CDR2 FQDESV (reference sequence). V dropped 5 bases and J dropped 0 bases, with 8 bases sitting between them. CDR3 amino acids: CASSPGYSNQPQHF. The CDR3 DNA sequence: TGTGCCAGCAGCCCAGGCTATAGCAATCAGCCCCAGCATTTT.

This clone was seen a single time. V and J are TRBV5-4 and TRBJ2-7; no firm D call. The CDR3 totals 11 residues. The germline V gene has CDR1 SGHNT and CDR2 YYREEE (reference sequence). V was clipped by 6 bases and J by 5 bases, with 9 bases between them. The CDR3 spells CASNGDHEQYF. CDR3 bases: TGTGCCAGCAACGGAGACCACGAGCAGTACTTC.

The rearrangement links TRBV11-2 to TRBJ2-3, with D tentatively TRBD1 (5 bases). This CDR3 region has 16 residues. In germline, CDR1 is SGHAT, CDR2 FQNNGV. Between the trimmed V and J ends, which lost 1 base and 1 base, there was a span of 12 bases. The CDR3: CASSLVSGSRTDTQYF. CDR3 DNA sequence: TGTGCCAGCAGCTTAGTATCAGGGTCGCGCACAGATACGCAGTATTTT.

The rearrangement links TRBV28 to TRBJ2-3; 8 bases are shared with TRBD2. CDR3 length equals 15 residues. The ends lost 2 bases at V and 5 bases at J; junction bases unmatched: 6. Per the germline V gene, CDR1 is MDHEN and CDR2 is SYDVKM. CDR3 bases: TGTGCCAGCAGTTTAACCGGGGGGGCGGGAGATACGCAGTATTTT. This gives the protein CASSLTGGAGDTQYF.

V is TRBV11-3 and J is TRBJ2-2; perhaps TRBD2 as D (5 bases). The germline V and J ends were trimmed by 2 bases and 2 bases, with 9 bases remaining between them. Germline V gene sequence: CDR1 SGHNT, CDR2 YENEEA. The CDR3 runs 15 residues. CDR3 in amino acids: CASSLSRANTGELFF. The CDR3 region has the DNA TGTGCCAGCAGCTTATCGCGGGCCAACACCGGGGAGCTGTTTTTT.

V gene TRBV19 combines with J gene TRBJ2-1; tentatively, D is TRBD2 (6 bases). Germline loops: CDR1 LNHDA, CDR2 SQIVND (reference sequence). Trimming took 6 bases from V and 7 from J, leaving 10 bases between them. The CDR3 consists of 12 residues. CDR3 residues: CASSLLANEQFF. The DNA of the CDR3 is TGTGCCAGTAGCCTACTAGCTAATGAGCAGTTCTTC.